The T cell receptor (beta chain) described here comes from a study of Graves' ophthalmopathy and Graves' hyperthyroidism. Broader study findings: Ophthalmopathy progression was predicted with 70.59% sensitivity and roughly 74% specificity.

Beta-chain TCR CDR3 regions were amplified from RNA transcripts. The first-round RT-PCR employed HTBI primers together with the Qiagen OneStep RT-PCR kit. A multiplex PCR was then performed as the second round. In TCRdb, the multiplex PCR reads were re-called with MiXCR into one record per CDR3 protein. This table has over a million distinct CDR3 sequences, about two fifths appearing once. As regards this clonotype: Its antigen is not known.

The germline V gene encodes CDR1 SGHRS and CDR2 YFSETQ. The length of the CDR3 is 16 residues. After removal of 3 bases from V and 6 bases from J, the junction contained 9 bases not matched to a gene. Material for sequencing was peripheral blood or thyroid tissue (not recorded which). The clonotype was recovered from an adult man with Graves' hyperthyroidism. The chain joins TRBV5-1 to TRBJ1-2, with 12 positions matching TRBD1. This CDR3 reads CASSSLSGTGGDGYTF. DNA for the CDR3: TGCGCCAGCAGCTCCTTATCCGGGACAGGGGGCGATGGCTACACCTTC.